Here is one TCR beta chain with its context. TCR beta sequencing covered blood CD8+ and CD4+ T cells. Controls were age- and sex-matched healthy donors. V was trimmed by 2 bases and J by 4 bases, leaving 12 bases between them. The CDR3 totals 15 residues. Germline lookup yields CDR1 SGHTA and CDR2 FQGNSA. The data derive from a study of CD8 T cells in Susac syndrome. Reverse transcription of about 0.5 to 1 ug RNA was carried out with random hexamers. Amplification of TCR beta CDR3 spanned 54 Vbeta and 13 Jbeta via immunoSEQ multiplex PCR. TCRdb fed the immunoSEQ multiplex PCR reads into MiXCR, producing one record per CDR3 protein. The data show around 50,000 distinct CDR3 sequences, 80% to 95% seen once.

This chain links TRBV7-2 with TRBJ2-1; D ambiguous. The clonotype comes from a human donor in good health. Specimen: CD8+ T cells from PBMCs. CDR3 in DNA: TGTGCCAGCAGCTTAAACCCTGATGCGTACAATGAGCAGTTCTTC. It is translated as CASSLNPDAYNEQFF.